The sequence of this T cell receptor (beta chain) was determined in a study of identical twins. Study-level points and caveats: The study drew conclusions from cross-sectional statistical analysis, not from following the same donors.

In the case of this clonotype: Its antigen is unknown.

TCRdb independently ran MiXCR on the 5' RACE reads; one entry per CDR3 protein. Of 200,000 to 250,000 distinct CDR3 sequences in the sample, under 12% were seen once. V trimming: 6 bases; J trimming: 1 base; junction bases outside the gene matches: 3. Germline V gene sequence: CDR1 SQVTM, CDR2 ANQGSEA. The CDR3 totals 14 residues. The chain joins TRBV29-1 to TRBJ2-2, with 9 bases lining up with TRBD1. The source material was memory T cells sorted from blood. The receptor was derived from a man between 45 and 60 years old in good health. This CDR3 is CSVQGQGNTGELFF. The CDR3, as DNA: TGCAGCGTCCAGGGACAGGGGAACACCGGGGAGCTGTTTTTT.